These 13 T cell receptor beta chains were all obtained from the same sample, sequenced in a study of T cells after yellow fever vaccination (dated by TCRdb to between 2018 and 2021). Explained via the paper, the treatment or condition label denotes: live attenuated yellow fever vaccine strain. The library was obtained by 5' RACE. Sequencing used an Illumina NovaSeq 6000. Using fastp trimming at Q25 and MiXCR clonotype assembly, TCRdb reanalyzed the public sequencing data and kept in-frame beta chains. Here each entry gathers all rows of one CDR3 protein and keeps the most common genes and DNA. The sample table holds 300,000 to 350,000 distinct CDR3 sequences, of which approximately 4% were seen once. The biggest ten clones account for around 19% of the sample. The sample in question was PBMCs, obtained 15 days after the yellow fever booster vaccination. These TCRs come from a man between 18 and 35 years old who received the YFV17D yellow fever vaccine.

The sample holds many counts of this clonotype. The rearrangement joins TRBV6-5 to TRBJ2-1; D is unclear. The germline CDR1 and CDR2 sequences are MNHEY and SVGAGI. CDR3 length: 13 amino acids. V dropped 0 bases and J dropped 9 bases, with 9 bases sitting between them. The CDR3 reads CASSYSETLEQFF. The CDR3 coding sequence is TGTGCCAGCAGTTACTCCGAGACACTTGAGCAGTTCTTC.

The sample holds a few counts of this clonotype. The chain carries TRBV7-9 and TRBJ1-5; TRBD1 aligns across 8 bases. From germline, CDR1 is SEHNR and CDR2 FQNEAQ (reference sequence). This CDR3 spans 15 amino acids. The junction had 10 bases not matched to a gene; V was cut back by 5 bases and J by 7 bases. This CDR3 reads CASSPGGAAPQPQHF. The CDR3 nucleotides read TGTGCCAGCAGCCCAGGGGGCGCGGCACCGCAGCCCCAGCATTTT.

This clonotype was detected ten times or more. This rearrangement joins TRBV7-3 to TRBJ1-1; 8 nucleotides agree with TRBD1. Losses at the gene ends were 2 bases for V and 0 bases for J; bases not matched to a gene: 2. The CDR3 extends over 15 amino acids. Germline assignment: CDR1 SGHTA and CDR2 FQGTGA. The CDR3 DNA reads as TGTGCCAGCAGCTTACAGGGGGCGGTGAACACTGAAGCTTTCTTT. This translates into CASSLQGAVNTEAFF.

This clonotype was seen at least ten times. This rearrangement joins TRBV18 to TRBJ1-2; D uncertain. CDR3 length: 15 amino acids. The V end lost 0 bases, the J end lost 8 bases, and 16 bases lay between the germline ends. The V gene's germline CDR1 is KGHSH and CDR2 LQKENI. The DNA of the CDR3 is TGTGCCAGCTCACCACCTGCGGGCAAGCGGGCAGGCTACACCTTC. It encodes CASSPPAGKRAGYTF.

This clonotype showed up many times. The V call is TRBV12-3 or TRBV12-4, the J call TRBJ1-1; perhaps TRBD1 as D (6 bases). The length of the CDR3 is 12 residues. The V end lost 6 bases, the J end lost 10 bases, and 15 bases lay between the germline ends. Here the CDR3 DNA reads TGTGCCAGCAGGGACGGGGGGCTAGGAGCTTTCTTT. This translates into CASRDGGLGAFF.

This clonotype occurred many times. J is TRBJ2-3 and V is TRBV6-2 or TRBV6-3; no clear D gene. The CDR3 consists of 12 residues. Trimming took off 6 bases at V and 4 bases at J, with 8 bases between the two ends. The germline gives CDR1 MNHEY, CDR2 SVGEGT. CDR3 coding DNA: TGTGCCAGCAGCTACCCCCCAGATACGCAGTATTTT. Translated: CASSYPPDTQYF.

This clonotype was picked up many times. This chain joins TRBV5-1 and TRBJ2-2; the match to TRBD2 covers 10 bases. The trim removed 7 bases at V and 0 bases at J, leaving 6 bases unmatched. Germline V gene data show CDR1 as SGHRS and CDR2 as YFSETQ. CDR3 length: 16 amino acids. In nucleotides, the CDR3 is TGCGCCAGCTGGGTCGGACTAGCGGCGAACACCGGGGAGCTGTTTTTT. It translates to CASWVGLAANTGELFF.

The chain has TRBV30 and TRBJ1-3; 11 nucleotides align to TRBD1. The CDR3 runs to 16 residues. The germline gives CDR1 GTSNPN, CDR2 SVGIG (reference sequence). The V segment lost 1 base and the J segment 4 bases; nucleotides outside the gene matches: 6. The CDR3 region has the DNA TGTGCCTGGAGTGCCCGGGACAGGGGGTCCGGAAACACCATATATTTT. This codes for CAWSARDRGSGNTIYF.

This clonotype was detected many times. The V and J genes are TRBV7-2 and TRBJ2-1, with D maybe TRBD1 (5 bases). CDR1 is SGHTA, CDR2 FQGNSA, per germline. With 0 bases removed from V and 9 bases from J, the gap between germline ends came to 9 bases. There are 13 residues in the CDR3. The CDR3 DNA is TGTGCCAGCAGCTTAGCCAGGGCCCGTGAGCAGTTCTTC. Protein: CASSLARAREQFF.

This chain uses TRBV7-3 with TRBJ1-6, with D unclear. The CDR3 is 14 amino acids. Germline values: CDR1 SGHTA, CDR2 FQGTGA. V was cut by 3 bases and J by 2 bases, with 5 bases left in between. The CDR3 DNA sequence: TGTGCCAGCAGCTTTGAGCCCTATAATTCACCCCTCCACTTT. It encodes CASSFEPYNSPLHF.

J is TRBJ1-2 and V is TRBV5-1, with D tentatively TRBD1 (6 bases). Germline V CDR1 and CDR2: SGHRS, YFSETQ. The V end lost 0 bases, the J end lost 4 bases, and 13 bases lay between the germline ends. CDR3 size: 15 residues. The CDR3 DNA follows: TGCGCCAGCAGCTTGGAGGGGGTCGGACCCTATGGCTACACCTTC. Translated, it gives CASSLEGVGPYGYTF.

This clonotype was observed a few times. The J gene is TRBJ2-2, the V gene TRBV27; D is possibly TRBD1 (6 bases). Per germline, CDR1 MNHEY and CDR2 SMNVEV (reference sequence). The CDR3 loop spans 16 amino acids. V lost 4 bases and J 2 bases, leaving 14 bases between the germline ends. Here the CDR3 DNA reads TGTGCCAGCAGTTATTTCGCAGGGGCTAACACCGGGGAGCTGTTTTTT. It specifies CASSYFAGANTGELFF.

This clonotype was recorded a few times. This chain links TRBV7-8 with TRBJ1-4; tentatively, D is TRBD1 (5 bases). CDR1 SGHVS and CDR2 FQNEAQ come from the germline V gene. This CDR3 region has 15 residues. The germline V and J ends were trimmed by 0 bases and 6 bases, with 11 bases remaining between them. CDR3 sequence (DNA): TGTGCCAGCAGCTTAGCGGCCAGGGTTGATGAAAAACTGTTTTTT. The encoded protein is CASSLAARVDEKLFF. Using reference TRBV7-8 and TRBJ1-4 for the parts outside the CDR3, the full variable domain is GAGVSQSPRYKVAKRGQDVALRCDPISGHVSLFWYQQALGQGPEFLTYFQNEAQLDKSGLPSDRFFAERPEGSVSTLKIQRTQQEDSAVYLCASSLAARVDEKLFFGSGTQLSVL.